These T cell receptor beta chains were read from a single sample in a study of blood T cell repertoires in COVID-19. Sequenced by immunoSEQ multiplex PCR; TCRdb stores in-frame clones only, minus some. The table has some 120,000 clones, roughly four fifths seen once. The sequencing sample was made of PBMCs or T cells enriched from blood (not recorded which). The receptors stem from a man aged 25-40 years who had recovered from COVID-19. CDR3s include the opening cysteine and the closing phenylalanine or tryptophan. D genes are given only for firm matches. The listing skips clone size in some rows; elsewhere it reads once, few, many or a size class.

V gene	D gene	J gene	clone size	CDR3 protein	CDR3 DNA
TRBV5-6	.	TRBJ2-6	.	CASSSLPSSGANVLTF	TGTGCCAGCAGCTCTTTGCCTAGCTCTGGGGCCAACGTCCTGACTTTC
TRBV3-1/TRBV3-2	TRBD1	TRBJ1-4	.	CASSQASQGAREKLFF	TGTGCCAGCAGCCAAGCTTCTCAGGGGGCACGGGAAAAACTGTTTTTT
TRBV19	TRBD1	TRBJ1-5	.	CASRGGQRAQHF	TGTGCCAGTAGGGGGGGACAGAGGGCCCAGCATTTT
TRBV2	.	TRBJ2-5	.	CASSEAPGRETQYF	TGTGCCAGCAGTGAAGCGCCAGGAAGAGAGACCCAGTACTTC
TRBV29-1	TRBD2	TRBJ2-2	.	CSVGRLAGVGGTGELFF	TGCAGCGTTGGCCGTCTAGCGGGAGTGGGGGGCACCGGGGAGCTGTTTTTT
TRBV18	.	TRBJ1-6	.	CASSQEGRGSPLHF	TGTGCCAGCTCACAGGAGGGGCGAGGGTCACCCCTCCACTTT
TRBV5-1	TRBD2	TRBJ2-1	.	CASSLGVAGVREQFF	TGCGCCAGCAGCTTGGGGGTAGCGGGAGTTCGAGAGCAGTTCTTC
TRBV7-2	.	TRBJ2-1	.	CASSLGLRGTYNEQFF	TGTGCCAGCAGCTTAGGCCTGCGGGGCACCTACAATGAGCAGTTCTTC
TRBV3-1/TRBV3-2	TRBD2	TRBJ2-4	.	CASSHDQRGGYIQYF	TGTGCCAGCAGCCATGATCAGCGGGGGGGGTACATTCAGTACTTC
TRBV19	TRBD2	TRBJ2-2	.	CASSIQFWREGLRSGELFF	TGTGCCAGTAGTATACAGTTTTGGCGGGAGGGCTTGCGTTCCGGGGAGCTGTTTTTT
TRBV14	TRBD2	TRBJ2-6	.	CASSQVFGSGVTGANVLTF	TGTGCCAGCAGCCAAGTCTTTGGTAGCGGGGTTACTGGGGCCAACGTCCTGACTTTC
TRBV7-2	TRBD2	TRBJ2-7	many	CASSLSRLAASYEQYF	TGTGCCAGCAGCTTATCGCGCCTAGCGGCTTCCTACGAGCAGTACTTC
TRBV9	.	TRBJ2-5	.	CASSPPRAGETQYF	TGTGCCAGCAGCCCGCCTAGGGCGGGAGAGACCCAGTACTTC
TRBV5-1	.	TRBJ1-4	.	CASSKGAGRYEKLFF	TGCGCCAGCAGCAAAGGAGCCGGCCGGTATGAAAAACTGTTTTTT
TRBV11-2	.	TRBJ2-3	.	CASSLKRLVGVTDTQYF	TGTGCCAGCAGCCTAAAGAGACTAGTTGGCGTCACAGATACGCAGTATTTT
TRBV12-5	.	TRBJ1-2	.	CASGFTVESGSYTF	TGTGCTAGTGGTTTCACCGTGGAGTCCGGTAGCTACACCTTC
TRBV9	.	TRBJ1-4	.	CASSGTEKLFF	TGTGCCAGCAGCGGGACAGAAAAACTGTTTTTT
TRBV20-1	.	TRBJ1-1	.	CSVLENTEAFF	TGCAGTGTTCTAGAGAACACTGAAGCTTTCTTT
TRBV3-1/TRBV3-2	.	TRBJ1-2	.	CASSQDAAAGYTF	TGTGCCAGCAGCCAAGATGCTGCGGCTGGCTACACCTTC
TRBV2	TRBD1	TRBJ1-3	few	CASRPPGQGSGNTIYF	TGTGCCAGCAGGCCCCCGGGACAGGGCTCTGGAAACACCATATATTTT
TRBV29-1	TRBD2	TRBJ2-3	.	CSVEDEREGNTDTQYF	TGCAGCGTTGAAGATGAGCGGGAGGGGAACACAGATACGCAGTATTTT
TRBV11-2	TRBD1	TRBJ2-2	.	CASGDRGGTGELFF	TGTGCCAGTGGGGACAGGGGAGGGACCGGGGAGCTGTTTTTT
TRBV30	.	TRBJ2-1	.	CAWETDGPAGEQFF	TGTGCCTGGGAGACCGACGGCCCCGCGGGTGAGCAGTTCTTC
TRBV10-3	TRBD2	TRBJ2-7	.	CASHRLAGGLHEQYF	TGTGCCAGCCATCGACTAGCGGGAGGTCTCCACGAGCAGTACTTC
TRBV18	TRBD2	TRBJ2-1	.	CASSPGLAGVAQFF	TGTGCCAGCTCACCTGGACTAGCGGGAGTGGCGCAGTTCTTC
TRBV6-1	.	TRBJ1-5	.	CASSENSLSNQPQHF	TGTGCCAGCAGTGAAAACAGCCTAAGCAATCAGCCCCAGCATTTT
TRBV3-1/TRBV3-2	.	TRBJ1-2	few	CASSHIREGANYGYTF	TGTGCCAGCAGCCACATCAGGGAAGGGGCTAACTATGGCTACACCTTC
TRBV24-1	TRBD2	TRBJ2-5	once	CATSDSRLAGETQYF	TGTGCCACCAGTGATTCTCGACTAGCGGGAGAGACCCAGTACTTC
TRBV7-2	.	TRBJ2-1	.	CASSWSGGEQFF	TGTGCCAGCAGTTGGAGCGGAGGTGAGCAGTTCTTC
TRBV9	TRBD2	TRBJ2-7	.	CASSVDFGRAYEQYF	TGTGCCAGCAGCGTAGATTTCGGGAGGGCCTACGAGCAGTACTTC
TRBV27	.	TRBJ1-5	.	CASPKAGYSNQPQHF	TGTGCCAGCCCAAAAGCGGGGTATAGCAATCAGCCCCAGCATTTT
TRBV7-2	TRBD2	TRBJ2-1	.	CASSLAPSGIYYNEQFF	TGTGCCAGCAGCTTGGCCCCTAGCGGGATTTACTACAATGAGCAGTTCTTC
TRBV11-2	.	TRBJ1-1	.	CASSLVSGEAFF	TGTGCCAGCAGCTTAGTATCCGGTGAAGCTTTCTTT
TRBV28	TRBD2	TRBJ2-7	once	CASSGPSGRSYEQYF	TGTGCCAGCAGTGGCCCTAGCGGGAGATCCTACGAGCAGTACTTC
TRBV20-1	TRBD1	TRBJ1-2	.	CSASDAPGQKYGYTF	TGCAGTGCTAGTGATGCACCGGGACAGAAGTATGGCTACACCTTC
TRBV25-1	TRBD1	TRBJ1-1	once	CASRQGLGNTEAFF	TGTGCCAGCAGACAGGGGTTAGGGAACACTGAAGCTTTCTTT
TRBV9	.	TRBJ2-1	.	CASSTDNNEQFF	TGTGCCAGCAGCACCGACAACAATGAGCAGTTCTTC
TRBV10-3	TRBD2	TRBJ2-7	.	CAISESLAGGIYEQYF	TGTGCCATCAGTGAGTCACTAGCGGGAGGGATTTACGAGCAGTACTTC
TRBV15	.	TRBJ2-5	once	CATSMAGPGQETQYF	TGTGCCACCAGCATGGCGGGGCCGGGGCAAGAGACCCAGTACTTC
TRBV5-6	.	TRBJ1-5	.	CASSAGDRQPQHF	TGTGCCAGCAGCGCGGGGGATAGACAGCCCCAGCATTTT
TRBV9	TRBD2	TRBJ2-5	.	CAIVLAGVVETQYF	TGTGCCATCGTACTAGCGGGAGTTGTGGAGACCCAGTACTTC
TRBV10-3	TRBD1	TRBJ1-1	few	CAISEGTGANTEAFF	TGTGCCATCAGTGAAGGGACAGGGGCGAACACTGAAGCTTTCTTT
TRBV13	TRBD2	TRBJ2-3	.	CASSVGGRAADTQYF	TGTGCCAGCTCGGTGGGCGGGAGGGCCGCAGATACGCAGTATTTT
TRBV28	.	TRBJ2-7	.	CASTTATPLSYEQYF	TGTGCCAGTACGACAGCTACGCCATTATCCTACGAGCAGTACTTC
TRBV5-1	.	TRBJ1-2	.	CASSLEAQGGYTF	TGCGCCAGCAGCTTGGAAGCCCAGGGCGGCTACACCTTC
TRBV4-1	TRBD1	TRBJ2-5	once	CASSQPNRGPQETQYF	TGCGCCAGCAGCCAACCAAACAGGGGTCCCCAAGAGACCCAGTACTTC
TRBV9	TRBD1	TRBJ1-2	.	CASSVRTGGDPYGYTF	TGTGCCAGCAGCGTAAGGACAGGGGGCGACCCCTATGGCTACACCTTC
TRBV7-2	.	TRBJ1-6	once	CASSLASSNSPLHF	TGTGCCAGCAGCTTAGCCTCTTCTAATTCACCCCTCCACTTT
TRBV30	.	TRBJ2-7	.	CAWSSRNSYEQYF	TGTGCCTGGAGTTCACGGAACAGCTACGAGCAGTACTTC